The TCR beta chain under discussion was sequenced for a study of cytomegalovirus exposure and HLA in healthy donors. Study in general: In a later analysis, it was reported that the 90 to 150 validation repertoires had been produced on the same platform as the roughly 610 repertoires belonging to the first cohort.

Method: immunoSEQ multiplex PCR; TCRdb's copy keeps in-frame clones and lacks some. The sample comprises some 340,000 clones, around 90% of which are singletons, and roughly 1.2% rests with the top ten. Germline CDR1 SNHLY, CDR2 FYNNEI. CDR3 length: 11 residues. Trimming at V came to 10 bases and at J to 5 bases, leaving 2 bases not matched to a gene. Sequencing used PBMCs. This receptor was taken from a woman aged 25-40 years in good health and CMV-seropositive. The chain uses TRBV2 and TRBJ2-1; 7 bases align to TRBD1. The CDR3 here is CAIGTDNEQFF. CDR3 DNA sequence: TGTGCCATCGGGACAGACAATGAGCAGTTCTTC.